A selection of T cell receptor beta chains follows, all from one sample in a study of blood T cells in healthy people across ages. TCRdb processed the 5' RACE reads anew with MiXCR; each CDR3 protein has one entry. Among 1,300,000 or so distinct CDR3 sequences listed, roughly 64% were seen once. The sample taken for sequencing was blood. The source is a man between 18 and 29 years old in good health. Both conserved end residues are trimmed from each CDR3. The D gene is left open where the match is weak.

d_gene	v_gene	j_gene	CDR3aa
TRBD1	TRBV28	TRBJ1-6	ASSLTGVGDSPLH
TRBD2	TRBV14	TRBJ2-1	ASSQEWTSSYNEQF
-	TRBV29-1	TRBJ2-1	SAVRNEQF
-	TRBV6-1	TRBJ1-2	ASSEGVANYGYT
TRBD2	TRBV4-2	TRBJ2-3	ASSPPATSGGTDTQY
-	TRBV28	TRBJ2-5	ASSPGRAGEWTQY
-	TRBV12-3/TRBV12-4	TRBJ1-2	ASTTSLEHGYT
-	TRBV29-1	TRBJ2-7	SVSAAPRSSYEQY
TRBD2	TRBV4-1	TRBJ2-1	ASSQARLAFNEQF
-	TRBV7-2	-	ASSSPGNPALETQY
-	TRBV7-9	TRBJ1-2	ASSLGTAERSYT
TRBD2	TRBV2	TRBJ2-3	ASSETGRGGPDTQY
TRBD1	TRBV6-5	TRBJ2-1	ASSRDRPWPYNEQF
-	TRBV4-1	TRBJ2-7	ASSQVGTYEQY
-	TRBV3-1	TRBJ2-5	ASSPRGAAETQY
TRBD1	TRBV29-1	TRBJ2-6	SVALGQGSGANVLT
-	TRBV5-1	TRBJ2-5	ASSLQETQY
TRBD2	TRBV29-1	TRBJ2-2	SGKTSGDSGELF
-	TRBV3-1	TRBJ2-7	ASSQGLGYEQY
TRBD2	TRBV20-1	TRBJ2-7	SALRTSGRGEQY
TRBD2	TRBV15	TRBJ2-5	ATAGLAGRQETQY
TRBD1	TRBV3-1	-	ASSQSSRYRDRGYEQY
TRBD2	TRBV11-2	TRBJ2-3	ASSALTAGLAGAEDTQY
-	TRBV29-1	TRBJ2-7	SAGLAGNNEQY
TRBD2	TRBV20-1	TRBJ2-1	SATRLAGGGEQF
-	TRBV5-1	TRBJ1-4	ASSFDAGLNEKLF
TRBD2	TRBV30	TRBJ2-7	AWDLAGNEQY
TRBD2	TRBV20-1	TRBJ2-1	SASLAGLYNEQF
-	TRBV20-1	TRBJ1-2	SAGRRGAYGYT
-	TRBV11-1	TRBJ2-2	ASSPRINSYTGELF
TRBD1	TRBV4-3	TRBJ2-5	ASSQDSSYSGTGAGTQY
-	TRBV6-5	TRBJ1-4	ASSSDLTEREKLF
TRBD1	TRBV27	TRBJ1-2	ASSPTGGVYGYT
-	TRBV20-1	TRBJ2-7	SARDPQVYEQY
-	TRBV12-3/TRBV12-4	TRBJ2-7	ASSRTRDFSYEQY
TRBD1	TRBV5-1	TRBJ2-7	ASSSGTGGAEQY
-	TRBV2	TRBJ2-7	ASSGGTLTKDEQY
TRBD2	TRBV4-3	TRBJ2-5	ASSRTGLGGETQY
-	TRBV12-3/TRBV12-4	TRBJ1-5	ASSPVGGPPQH
-	TRBV5-1	TRBJ1-1	ASRVGLNTEAF
-	TRBV27	TRBJ2-4	ASSLWGAGGAKNIQY